This T cell receptor beta chain was sequenced for a study of neurological immune-mediated disorders. Study-level results: Subjects shared no identical expanded-clone CDR3 amino acid sequences, suggesting private TCR-beta repertoires in all groups.

The sample holds many counts of this clonotype. Its target is unknown. The germline V gene encodes CDR1 MNHEY and CDR2 SVGAGI. The CDR3 is 13 amino acids. Trimming removed 1 base from V and 13 bases from J, with 14 bases in between. TCRdb independently ran MiXCR on the 5' RACE reads; one entry per CDR3 protein. Of roughly 75,000 distinct CDR3 sequences in the sample, 2.6% were seen once. The chain employs TRBV6-5 and TRBJ2-4, with D perhaps matching TRBD1 (6 bases). Sequenced: PBMCs. The sequence was obtained from a woman in her twenties or thirties with multiple sclerosis. In DNA form, the CDR3 reads TGTGCCAGCAGTTACTTGCGGACAGAGGGGCAGTACTTC. Translating it yields CASSYLRTEGQYF.